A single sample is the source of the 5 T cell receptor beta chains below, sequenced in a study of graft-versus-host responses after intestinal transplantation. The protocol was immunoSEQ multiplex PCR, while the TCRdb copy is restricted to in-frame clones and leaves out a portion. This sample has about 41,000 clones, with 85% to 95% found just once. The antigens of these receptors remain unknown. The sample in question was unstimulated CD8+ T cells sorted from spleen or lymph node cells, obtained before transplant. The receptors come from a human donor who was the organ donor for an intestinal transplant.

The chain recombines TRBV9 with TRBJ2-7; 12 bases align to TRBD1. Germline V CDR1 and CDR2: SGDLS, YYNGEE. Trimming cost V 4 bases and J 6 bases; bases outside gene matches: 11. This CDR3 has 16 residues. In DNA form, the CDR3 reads TGTGCCAGCAGCCCACAACCCGGGACAGGGGGCGGCGAGCAGTACTTC. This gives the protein CASSPQPGTGGGEQYF. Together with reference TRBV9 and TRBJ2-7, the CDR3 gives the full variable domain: DSGVTQTPKHLITATGQRVTLRCSPRSGDLSVYWYQQSLDQGLQFLIQYYNGEERAKGNILERFSAQQFPDLHSELNLSSLELGDSALYFCASSPQPGTGGGEQYFGPGTRLTVT.

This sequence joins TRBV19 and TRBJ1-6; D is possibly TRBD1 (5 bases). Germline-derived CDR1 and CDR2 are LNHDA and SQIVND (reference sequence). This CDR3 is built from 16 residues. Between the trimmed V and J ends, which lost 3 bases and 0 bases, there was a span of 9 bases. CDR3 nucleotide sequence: TGTGCCAGTAGTATGACAGACGACTCCTATAATTCACCCCTCCACTTT. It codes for CASSMTDDSYNSPLHF.

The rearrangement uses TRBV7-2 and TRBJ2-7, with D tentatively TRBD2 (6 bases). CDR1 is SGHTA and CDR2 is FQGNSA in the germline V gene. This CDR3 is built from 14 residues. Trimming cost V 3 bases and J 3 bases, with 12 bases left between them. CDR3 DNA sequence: TGTGCCAGCAGCTTGTGGGACTTTCACTACGAGCAGTACTTC. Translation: CASSLWDFHYEQYF.

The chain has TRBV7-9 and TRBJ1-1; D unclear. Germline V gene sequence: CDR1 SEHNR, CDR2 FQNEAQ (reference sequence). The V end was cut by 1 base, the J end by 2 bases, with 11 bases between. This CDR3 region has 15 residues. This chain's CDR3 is CASSLDWTENTEAFF. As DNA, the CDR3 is TGTGCCAGCAGCTTAGATTGGACGGAAAACACTGAAGCTTTCTTT. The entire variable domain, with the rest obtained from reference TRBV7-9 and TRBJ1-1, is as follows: DTGVSQNPRHKITKRGQNVTFRCDPISEHNRLYWYRQTLGQGPEFLTYFQNEAQLEKSRLLSDRFSAERPKGSFSTLEIQRTEQGDSAMYLCASSLDWTENTEAFFGQGTRLTVV.

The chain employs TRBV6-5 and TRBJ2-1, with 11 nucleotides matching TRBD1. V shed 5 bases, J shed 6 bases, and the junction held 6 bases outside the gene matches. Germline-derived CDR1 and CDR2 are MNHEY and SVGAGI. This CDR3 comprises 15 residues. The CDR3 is CASSPGQGEVNEQFF. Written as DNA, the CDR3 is TGTGCCAGCAGTCCGGGACAGGGGGAAGTCAATGAGCAGTTCTTC.